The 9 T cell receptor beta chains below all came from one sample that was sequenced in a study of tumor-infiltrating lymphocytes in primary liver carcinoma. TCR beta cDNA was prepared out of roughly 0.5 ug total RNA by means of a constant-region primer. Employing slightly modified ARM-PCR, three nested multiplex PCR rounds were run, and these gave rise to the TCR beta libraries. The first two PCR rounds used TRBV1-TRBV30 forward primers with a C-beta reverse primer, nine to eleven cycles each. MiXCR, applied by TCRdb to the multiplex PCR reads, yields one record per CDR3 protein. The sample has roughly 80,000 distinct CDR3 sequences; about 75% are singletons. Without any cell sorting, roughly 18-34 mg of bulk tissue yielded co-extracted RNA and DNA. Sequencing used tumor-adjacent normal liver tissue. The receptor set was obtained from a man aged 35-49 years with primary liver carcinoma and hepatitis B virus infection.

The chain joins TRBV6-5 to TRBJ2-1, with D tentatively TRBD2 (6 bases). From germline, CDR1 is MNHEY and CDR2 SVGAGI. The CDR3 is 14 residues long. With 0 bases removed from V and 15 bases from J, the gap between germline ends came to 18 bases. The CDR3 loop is CASSYSAGWAKRFF. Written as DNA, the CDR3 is TGTGCCAGCAGTTACTCGGCGGGGTGGGCTAAGCGGTTCTTC.

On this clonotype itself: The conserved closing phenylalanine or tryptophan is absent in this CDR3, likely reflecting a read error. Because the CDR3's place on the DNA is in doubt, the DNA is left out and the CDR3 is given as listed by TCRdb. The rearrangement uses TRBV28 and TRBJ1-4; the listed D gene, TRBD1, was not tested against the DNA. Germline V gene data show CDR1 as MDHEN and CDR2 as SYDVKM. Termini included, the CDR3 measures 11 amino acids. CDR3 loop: CASTPGEKLLL.

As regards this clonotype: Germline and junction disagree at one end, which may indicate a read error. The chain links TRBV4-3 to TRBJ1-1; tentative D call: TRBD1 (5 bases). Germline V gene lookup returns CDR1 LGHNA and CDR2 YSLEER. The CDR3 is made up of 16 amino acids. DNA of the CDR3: TGCGCCAGCAGCCCTGTGGGCGGGGGAATGAACACTGAAGCTTTCTTC. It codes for CASSPVGGGMNTEAFF.

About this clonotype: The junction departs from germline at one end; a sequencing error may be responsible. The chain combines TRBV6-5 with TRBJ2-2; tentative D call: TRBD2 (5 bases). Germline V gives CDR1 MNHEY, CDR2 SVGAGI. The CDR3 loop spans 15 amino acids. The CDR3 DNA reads TGTGCCAGCACGCCCCAGATTGTGAACTCCGGGGAGCTGTATTTT. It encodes CASTPQIVNSGELYF.

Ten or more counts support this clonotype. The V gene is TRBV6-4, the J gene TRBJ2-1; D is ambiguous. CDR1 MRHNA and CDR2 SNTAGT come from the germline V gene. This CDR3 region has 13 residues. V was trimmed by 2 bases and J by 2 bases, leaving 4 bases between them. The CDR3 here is CASSDRAYNEQFF. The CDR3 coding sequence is TGTGCCAGCAGTGACCGTGCCTACAATGAGCAGTTCTTC.

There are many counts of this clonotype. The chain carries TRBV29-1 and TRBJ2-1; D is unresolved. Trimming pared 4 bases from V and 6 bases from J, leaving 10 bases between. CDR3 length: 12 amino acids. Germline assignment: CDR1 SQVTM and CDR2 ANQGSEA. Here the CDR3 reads CSVVGLVNEQFF. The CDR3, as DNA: TGCAGCGTTGTCGGTCTAGTCAATGAGCAGTTCTTC.

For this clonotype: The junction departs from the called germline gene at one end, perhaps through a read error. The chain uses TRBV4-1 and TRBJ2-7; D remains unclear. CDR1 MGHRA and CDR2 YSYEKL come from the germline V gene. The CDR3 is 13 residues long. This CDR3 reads CTSSLGRWYEQYF. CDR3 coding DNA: TGCACCAGTAGCCTGGGCCGTTGGTACGAGCAGTACTTC.

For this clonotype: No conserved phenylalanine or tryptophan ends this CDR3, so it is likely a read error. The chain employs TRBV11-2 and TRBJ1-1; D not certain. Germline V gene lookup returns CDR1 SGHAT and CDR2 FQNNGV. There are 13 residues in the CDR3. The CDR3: CANSVGLHTEAFS. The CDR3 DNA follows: TGTGCCAACAGCGTAGGGTTACACACTGAAGCTTTCTCT.

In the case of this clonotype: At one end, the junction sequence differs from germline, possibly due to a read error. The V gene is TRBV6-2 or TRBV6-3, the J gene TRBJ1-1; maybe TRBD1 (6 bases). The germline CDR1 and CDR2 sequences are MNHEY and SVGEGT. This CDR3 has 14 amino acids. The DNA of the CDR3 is TGTGCCAGTCGGCGAGGGGGGATGAACACCGAAGCTGTCTTT. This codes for CASRRGGMNTEAVF.